These 12 T cell receptor beta chains were sequenced from one sample in a study of T cells in Graves' hyperthyroidism and ophthalmopathy. Researchers amplified the TCR beta CDR3 regions from RNA transcripts. The TCR CDR3 was amplified in a first-round RT-PCR using the HTBI primer set. TCRdb fed the multiplex PCR reads into MiXCR, producing one record per CDR3 protein. Counted here are 300,000 to 450,000 distinct CDR3 sequences, roughly 25% occurring once; the ten biggest clones make up roughly 70%. Sequenced: blood. Receptor source: a man between 50 and 59 years old with Graves' hyperthyroidism.

This clonotype was picked up a small number of times. This chain connects TRBV9 to TRBJ2-3, with D unclear. The CDR3 has 15 amino acids. Germline CDR1 is SGDLS and CDR2 is YYNGEE. The germline V and J ends were trimmed by 1 base and 0 bases, with 9 bases remaining between them. The CDR3 spells CASSVRAGSTDTQYF. CDR3 coding DNA: TGTGCCAGCAGCGTAAGGGCAGGAAGCACAGATACGCAGTATTTT.

Note on this clonotype: A read error may produce the germline difference seen at one junction end. The chain combines TRBV24-1 with TRBJ2-3, with 8 bases fitting TRBD2. The CDR3 totals 16 residues. Germline V gene sequence: CDR1 KGHDR, CDR2 SFDVKD. The CDR3 region is CATSDLTSGYTDTRYF. CDR3 nucleotides: TGTGCCACCAGTGATTTAACTAGCGGATACACAGATACGCGGTATTTT.

V usage is TRBV29-1 and J usage is TRBJ2-7; a possible D gene is TRBD1 (5 bases). V gave up 4 bases and J gave up 3 bases, with 10 bases separating them. This CDR3 is 12 amino acids long. Germline CDR1 is SQVTM and CDR2 is ANQGSEA. CDR3 DNA: TGCAGCGTTGGATTGGACATCTACGAGCAGTACTTC. Translation gives CSVGLDIYEQYF.

V and J are TRBV5-4 and TRBJ2-5; the match to TRBD2 covers 8 bases. The V gene end was trimmed by 4 bases and the J gene end by 4 bases; junction bases not matched to a gene: 6. The CDR3 covers 14 residues. Germline-derived CDR1 and CDR2 are SGHNT and YYREEE (reference sequence). The CDR3 reads CASSVGLGGETQYF. The DNA of the CDR3 is TGTGCCAGCAGCGTGGGACTAGGCGGAGAGACCCAGTACTTC.

The CDR3 DNA reads TGTGCCAGCAGTTTTCTTGTAGTACCACCCCTCCACTTT. This translates into CASSFLVVPPLHF. V gene TRBV12-3 or TRBV12-4 combines with J gene TRBJ1-6; D gene ambiguous. Trimming removed 3 bases at V and 11 bases at J, with 11 bases between. This CDR3 is built from 13 residues.

This chain joins TRBV7-9 and TRBJ1-1; no firm D call. Germline V gives CDR1 SEHNR, CDR2 FQNEAQ (reference sequence). The CDR3 runs to 14 residues. V was shortened by 3 bases and J by 4 bases, with 12 bases between the two germline ends. The DNA for the CDR3 is TGTGCCAGCAGCTTTACTGCAGCGGGCACTGAAGCTTTCTTT. This translates into CASSFTAAGTEAFF.

This clonotype was counted at least ten times. The chain recombines TRBV20-1 with TRBJ2-7; D is ambiguous. Trimming removed 0 bases from V and 3 bases from J, with 15 bases in between. The germline gives CDR1 DFQATT, CDR2 SNEGSKA (reference sequence). The CDR3 is 15 residues long. CDR3 nucleotide sequence: TGCAGTGCTAGAGATGGTGGCCGGGTCGGCTACGAGCAGTACTTC. Protein product: CSARDGGRVGYEQYF.

This clonotype was seen only once. Germline is not matched at one junction end, which may reflect a read error. The rearrangement links TRBV7-2 to TRBJ2-3; the match to TRBD1 covers 9 bases. Germline V lookup: CDR1 SGHTA, CDR2 FQGNSA. The CDR3 runs to 16 residues. CDR3 protein: CASSLKTGGGTDTQYF. The CDR3 DNA reads TGCGCCAGCAGCCTAAAGACAGGGGGAGGCACAGATACGCAGTATTTT.

The sample holds many counts of this clonotype. The chain has TRBV6-1 and TRBJ2-7; 7 bases map to TRBD1. The V and J ends lost 7 bases and 6 bases, in that order; junction bases with no gene match: 0. Germline V gives CDR1 MNHNS, CDR2 SASEGT. There are 10 residues in the CDR3. In nucleotides, the CDR3 is TGTGCCAGCACAGGGGGCGAGCAGTACTTC. This sequence encodes CASTGGEQYF.

This chain connects TRBV20-1 to TRBJ2-7, with 7 bases aligning to TRBD1. CDR3 size: 13 residues. Trimming at V came to 1 base and at J to 6 bases, leaving 6 bases not matched to a gene. CDR1 is DFQATT, CDR2 SNEGSKA, per germline (reference sequence). In DNA form, the CDR3 reads TGCAGTGCTAGAGTAGACAGGGTTCGCGAGCAGTACTTC. It encodes CSARVDRVREQYF.

This clonotype was observed at least ten times. V usage is TRBV6-1 and J usage is TRBJ2-2; the D is unclear. Germline assignment: CDR1 MNHNS and CDR2 SASEGT. CDR3 size: 12 residues. V was clipped by 5 bases and J by 6 bases, with 7 bases between them. In DNA form, the CDR3 reads TGTGCCAGCAGTTATGGGGCCGGGGAGCTGTTTTTT. Translating gives CASSYGAGELFF.

The chain employs TRBV5-1 and TRBJ2-1; perhaps D is TRBD1 or TRBD2 (6 bases each). Germline-derived CDR1 and CDR2 are SGHRS and YFSETQ. Trimming left V 6 bases short and J 7 bases short, with 17 bases between. This CDR3 is built from 14 residues. CDR3 DNA: TGCGCCAGCACCCTGGGGGGCGCCAAAAATGAGCAGTTCTTC. This gives the protein CASTLGGAKNEQFF.